Detailed here is one TCR beta chain. The authors' processing: Amplification of reference gene primers was used by the study to estimate nucleated cell counts. TCRdb's table, derived via immunoSEQ multiplex PCR, lists solely in-frame clones and lacks some. V and J calls and clone size are copied from that table; D and trimming were computed from the DNA. Of 210,000 or so clones listed, 80% to 90% are singletons. The sample originates from a study of blood T cell repertoires in COVID-19. Study in general: Sources were T cells, B-cell-depleted T cells, or PBMCs; the material itself was cDNA or gDNA.

This CDR3 contains 16 residues. Germline CDR1 KGHSH, CDR2 LQKENI. The V gene end was trimmed by 6 bases and the J gene end by 7 bases; junction bases not matched to a gene: 11. This receptor was obtained from a man younger than 45 with COVID-19, enrolled during active disease. The material sequenced was peripheral blood. The chain joins TRBV18 to TRBJ2-1, with 11 bases lining up with TRBD2. CDR3 DNA sequence: TGTGCCAGCTCTCTAACTAGCGGGAGTGTGAGGAATGAGCAGTTCTTC. Its protein is CASSLTSGSVRNEQFF. The full variable domain, with the rest looked up from reference TRBV18 and TRBJ2-1, is NAGVMQNPRHLVRRRGQEARLRCSPMKGHSHVYWYRQLPEEGLKFMVYLQKENIIDESGMPKERFSAEFPKEGPSILRIQQVVRGDSAAYFCASSLTSGSVRNEQFFGPGTRLTVL.